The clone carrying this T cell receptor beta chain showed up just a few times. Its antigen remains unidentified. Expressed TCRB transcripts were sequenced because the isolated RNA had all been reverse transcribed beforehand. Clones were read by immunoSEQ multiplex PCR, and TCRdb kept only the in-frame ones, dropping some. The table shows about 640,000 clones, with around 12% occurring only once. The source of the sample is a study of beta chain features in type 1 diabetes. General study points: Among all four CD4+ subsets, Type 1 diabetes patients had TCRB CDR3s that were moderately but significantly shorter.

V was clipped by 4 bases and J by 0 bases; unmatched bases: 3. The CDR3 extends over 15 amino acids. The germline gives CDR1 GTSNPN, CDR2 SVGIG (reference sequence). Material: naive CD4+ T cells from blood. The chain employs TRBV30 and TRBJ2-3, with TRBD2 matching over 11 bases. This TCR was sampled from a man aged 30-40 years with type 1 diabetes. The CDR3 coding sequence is TGTGCCTGGACACTAGCGGGGGCTAGCACAGATACGCAGTATTTT. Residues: CAWTLAGASTDTQYF.